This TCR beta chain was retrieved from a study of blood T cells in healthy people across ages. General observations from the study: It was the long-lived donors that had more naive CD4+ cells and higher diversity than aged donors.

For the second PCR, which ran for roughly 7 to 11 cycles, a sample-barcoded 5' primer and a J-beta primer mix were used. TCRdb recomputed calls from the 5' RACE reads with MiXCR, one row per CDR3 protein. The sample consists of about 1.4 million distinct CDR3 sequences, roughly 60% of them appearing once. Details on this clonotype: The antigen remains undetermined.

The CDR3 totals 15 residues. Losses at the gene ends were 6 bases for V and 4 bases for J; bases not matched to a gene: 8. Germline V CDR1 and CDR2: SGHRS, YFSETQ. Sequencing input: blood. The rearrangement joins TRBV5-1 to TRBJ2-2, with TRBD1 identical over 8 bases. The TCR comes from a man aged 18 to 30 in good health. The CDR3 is CASNTYQGATGELFF. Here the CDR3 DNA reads TGCGCCAGCAATACCTATCAGGGGGCCACCGGGGAGCTGTTTTTT.